This paragraph covers one T cell receptor beta chain sequence. What it recognizes is unknown. The method was immunoSEQ multiplex PCR; TCRdb's version includes in-frame clones alone and lacks a portion of them. The sample shows hundreds of thousands of clones, about 92% of them seen only once. This record belongs to a study of Ad26.COV2.S vaccination and SARS-CoV-2 variants. Study at large: The authors gave Ad26.COV2.S intramuscularly, either once or twice 56 days apart. Whole-study results and caveats: Non-spike TCR breadth was similar in vaccine and placebo recipients.

Treatment given: roughly 20 received Ad26.COV2.S at low or high dose, single or two shots; roughly five received placebo; per-sample allocation not given. The investigators took samples on day 63 after the first vaccine or placebo injection. An adult of 18-55 years in Boston served as donor. Ad26 vector vaccine expressed Wuhan-strain SARS-CoV-2 spike. The CDR3 is 12 residues long. V was clipped by 9 bases and J by 4 bases; unmatched bases: 3. Germline V lookup: CDR1 SNHLY, CDR2 FYNNEI. The sample was peripheral blood, taken in a trial of Ad26.COV2.S vaccine versus placebo. This receptor was taken from a person aged 18-60 years who received the Ad26.COV2.S COVID-19 vaccine or a placebo. The chain is built from TRBV2 and TRBJ2-7; 10 positions match TRBD1. Here the CDR3 DNA reads TGTGCCAGTAGACAGGGGGCTTACGAGCAGTACTTC. It is translated as CASRQGAYEQYF.